What follows are 29 T cell receptor beta chains derived from one specimen sequenced in a study of control samples from healthy donors and cancer patients. TCRdb keeps only in-frame clones here, not all; method: immunoSEQ multiplex PCR. Of more than 110,000 clones in the sample, 80% to 95% were seen once. Sequencing input: blood. All receptors derive from a man younger than 40 in good health.

Only one count was recorded for this clone. The V and J genes are TRBV27 and TRBJ1-2, with D hard to call. The V end lost 4 bases, the J end lost 2 bases, and 11 bases lay between the germline ends. The CDR3 is made up of 14 amino acids. CDR1 and CDR2 from the germline V gene are MNHEY and SMNVEV (reference sequence). CDR3 amino acids: CASSSSTTNYGYTF. CDR3 sequence (DNA): TGTGCCAGCAGTTCCTCAACAACCAACTATGGCTACACCTTC.

CDR3 sequence (DNA): TGTGCCAGCAGCAAAGCCTCGGCAGGGAGGAACACTGAAGCTTTCTTT. Translated: CASSKASAGRNTEAFF. The chain links TRBV21-1 to TRBJ1-1. TRBV21-1 is noted as a pseudogene. The CDR3 runs 16 residues.

The V and J genes are TRBV7-9 and TRBJ1-1; TRBD1 might be the D (5 bases). Trimming stripped 3 bases from V and 1 base from J, with 6 bases between. This CDR3 contains 13 residues. Germline lookup yields CDR1 SEHNR and CDR2 FQNEAQ (reference sequence). CDR3 bases: TGTGCCAGCAGCTTTGGGGGGAACACTGAAGCTTTCTTT. Translating gives CASSFGGNTEAFF. Together with reference TRBV7-9 and TRBJ1-1, the CDR3 gives the full variable domain: DTGVSQNPRHKITKRGQNVTFRCDPISEHNRLYWYRQTLGQGPEFLTYFQNEAQLEKSRLLSDRFSAERPKGSFSTLEIQRTEQGDSAMYLCASSFGGNTEAFFGQGTRLTVV.

This chain uses TRBV9 with TRBJ2-3; a weak D match, TRBD1 (5 bases). Germline-derived CDR1 and CDR2 are SGDLS and YYNGEE. The CDR3 has 15 residues. The V end lost 2 bases, the J end lost 0 bases, and 10 bases lay between the germline ends. The CDR3 loop is CASSVSGFSTDTQYF. Written as DNA, the CDR3 is TGTGCCAGCAGCGTGTCAGGGTTTAGCACAGATACGCAGTATTTT.

The rearrangement links TRBV4-1 to TRBJ1-5, with D hard to call. Per the germline V gene, CDR1 is MGHRA and CDR2 is YSYEKL. Trimming left V 0 bases short and J 4 bases short, with 19 bases between. The CDR3 is 18 residues long. The CDR3 region is CASSQDPAVDGMNQPQHF. The CDR3 DNA reads as TGCGCCAGCAGCCAAGATCCCGCGGTCGACGGCATGAATCAGCCCCAGCATTTT.

The V call is TRBV7-2, the J call TRBJ2-2; 7 positions match TRBD2. The CDR3 extends over 15 amino acids. The trim removed 5 bases at V and 7 bases at J, leaving 10 bases unmatched. Germline CDR1 reads SGHTA; CDR2 reads FQGNSA. The CDR3 region has the DNA TGTGCCAGCAGCCGGACTAGTAGGGTCGGCGGGGAGCTGTTTTTT. Protein sequence: CASSRTSRVGGELFF.

The chain recombines TRBV5-6 with TRBJ1-2; 12 bases match TRBD1. This CDR3 comprises 16 residues. The germline V gene encodes CDR1 SGHDT and CDR2 YYEEEE. The V and J ends lost 4 bases and 3 bases, in that order; junction bases with no gene match: 7. CDR3 region: CASSNPGQGADYGYTF. CDR3 coding DNA: TGTGCCAGCAGCAATCCGGGACAGGGGGCCGACTATGGCTACACCTTC.

The chain links TRBV6-4 to TRBJ1-6; possibly TRBD1 for D (5 bases). The CDR3 consists of 15 residues. The V gene's germline CDR1 is MRHNA and CDR2 SNTAGT. V was clipped by 4 bases and J by 6 bases, with 13 bases between them. CDR3: CASSVSGTGNSPLHF. Here the CDR3 DNA reads TGTGCCAGCAGTGTTTCCGGGACGGGTAATTCACCCCTCCACTTT.

This clone has only one observation. The V and J genes are TRBV6-2 or TRBV6-3 and TRBJ2-3, with D tentatively TRBD2 (6 bases). The V end was cut by 6 bases, the J end by 15 bases, with 16 bases between. Germline V gene sequence: CDR1 MNHEY, CDR2 SVGEGT. The CDR3 covers 11 residues. CDR3 nucleotides: TGTGCCAGCAGCCTGGGACGGAGGGAATATTTT. Protein product: CASSLGRREYF.

The chain employs TRBV15 and TRBJ2-3; D remains ambiguous. Trimming stripped 0 bases from V and 4 bases from J, with 2 bases between. The CDR3 runs to 12 residues. Germline loops: CDR1 LNHNV, CDR2 YYDKDF (reference sequence). CDR3 nucleotides: TGTGCCACCAGCAGAGACTCAGATACGCAGTATTTT. It encodes CATSRDSDTQYF. Full variable domain (missing parts from reference TRBV15 and TRBJ2-3): DAMVIQNPRYQVTQFGKPVTLSCSQTLNHNVMYWYQQKSSQAPKLLFHYYDKDFNNEADTPDNFQSRRPNTSFCFLDIRSPGLGDTAMYLCATSRDSDTQYFGPGTRLTVL.

This chain uses TRBV6-5 with TRBJ1-1; D gene uncertain. Looked up from germline, CDR1 is MNHEY and CDR2 is SVGAGI. V was clipped by 5 bases and J by 3 bases, with 10 bases between them. CDR3 length equals 13 residues. DNA of the CDR3: TGTGCCAGCAGTCAATCGCCATACACTGAAGCTTTCTTT. Protein product: CASSQSPYTEAFF.

The sample holds one count of this clone. The chain links TRBV7-2 to TRBJ1-1; no reliable D call. This CDR3 is 14 amino acids long. The germline CDR1 and CDR2 sequences are SGHTA and FQGNSA. With 1 base removed from V and 0 bases from J, the gap between germline ends came to 6 bases. The chain's CDR3 is CASSLGQVNTEAFF. In DNA, the CDR3 is TGTGCCAGCAGCTTAGGTCAAGTGAACACTGAAGCTTTCTTT.

The rearrangement uses TRBV11-2 and TRBJ2-2; D not resolved. CDR1 and CDR2 (germline): SGHAT, FQNNGV. The V end lost 3 bases, the J end lost 4 bases, and 3 bases lay between the germline ends. This CDR3 comprises 12 residues. The CDR3 is CASSLATGELFF. The CDR3 DNA reads as TGTGCCAGCAGCTTGGCCACCGGGGAGCTGTTTTTT.

The chain is built from TRBV28 and TRBJ2-3; the match to TRBD1 covers 7 bases. V lost 2 bases, J lost 5 bases, and 10 bases stayed unmatched. This CDR3 contains 16 residues. Germline values: CDR1 MDHEN, CDR2 SYDVKM. CDR3 in amino acids: CASSLQTGRSIDTQYF. CDR3 in DNA: TGTGCCAGCAGTTTACAGACAGGGAGATCAATAGATACGCAGTATTTT. Using reference TRBV28 and TRBJ2-3 for the parts outside the CDR3, the full variable domain is DVKVTQSSRYLVKRTGEKVFLECVQDMDHENMFWYRQDPGLGLRLIYFSYDVKMKEKGDIPEGYSVSREKKERFSLILESASTNQTSMYLCASSLQTGRSIDTQYFGPGTRLTVL.

The genes are TRBV6-6 and TRBJ1-1, with D possibly matching TRBD1 (6 bases). Germline CDR1 MNHNY, CDR2 SVGAGI (reference sequence). The CDR3 covers 16 residues. Trimming stripped 2 bases from V and 1 base from J, with 14 bases between. DNA of the CDR3: TGTGCCAGCAGTTACACACCGACAGGAACGAACACTGAAGCTTTCTTT. Protein product: CASSYTPTGTNTEAFF.

V gene TRBV15 combines with J gene TRBJ2-3; D possibly uses TRBD1 or TRBD2 (5 bases each). CDR1 is LNHNV and CDR2 is YYDKDF in the germline V gene (reference sequence). The CDR3 runs 15 residues. Trimming pared 1 base from V and 3 bases from J, leaving 11 bases between. The CDR3 nucleotides read TGTGCCACCAGCAGAGGGGGCGGGTGGACAGATACGCAGTATTTT. Translating it yields CATSRGGGWTDTQYF.

The chain is built from TRBV5-4 and TRBJ2-1; TRBD2 aligns across 13 bases. Per germline, CDR1 SGHNT and CDR2 YYREEE (reference sequence). The CDR3 consists of 17 residues. Trimming at V came to 4 bases and at J to 5 bases, leaving 9 bases not matched to a gene. In DNA form, the CDR3 reads TGTGCCAGCAGCCCGGCCGGGGGACTAGCGGGGAACAATGAGCAGTTCTTC. As protein: CASSPAGGLAGNNEQFF.

The chain carries TRBV5-6 and TRBJ2-4; D unresolved. V was trimmed by 4 bases and J by 5 bases, leaving 7 bases between them. CDR1 and CDR2 from the germline V gene are SGHDT and YYEEEE. CDR3 size: 12 residues. CDR3 DNA: TGTGCCAGCAGCAGAGACCAAAACATTCAGTACTTC. This encodes CASSRDQNIQYF.

This chain connects TRBV28 to TRBJ1-2; 9 bases align to TRBD1. This CDR3 comprises 12 residues. The junction had 5 bases not matched to a gene; V was cut back by 7 bases and J by 8 bases. CDR1 is MDHEN and CDR2 is SYDVKM in the germline V gene. This CDR3 reads CASTIQGAGYTF. The DNA of the CDR3 is TGTGCCAGCACCATACAGGGGGCAGGCTACACCTTC.

This CDR3 is CASSLVRGTYEQYF. In DNA, the CDR3 is TGTGCCAGCAGCTTGGTGCGGGGAACCTACGAGCAGTACTTC. This rearrangement joins TRBV5-8 to TRBJ2-7; TRBD2 is a possible D gene (6 bases). The germline V and J ends were trimmed by 0 bases and 2 bases, with 9 bases remaining between them. The CDR3 extends over 14 amino acids. Germline CDR1 reads SGHTS; CDR2 reads YDEGEE.

The gene calls are TRBV28 and TRBJ2-7, with TRBD1 identical over 9 bases. The CDR3 length is 13 residues. CDR1 and CDR2 from the germline V gene are MDHEN and SYDVKM. V dropped 9 bases and J dropped 4; count of bases not matched to a gene: 7. The CDR3 nucleotides read TGTGCCAGTAGGGGACAGGGCCTTTACGAGCAGTACTTC. Translation: CASRGQGLYEQYF.

This clone was counted once. The chain combines TRBV6-5 with TRBJ1-1; TRBD1 matches 9 bases. The CDR3 covers 15 residues. Per germline, CDR1 MNHEY and CDR2 SVGAGI. Trimming took 6 bases from V and 5 from J; bases not matched to a gene: 10. CDR3 coding DNA: TGTGCCAGCAGATCACAGGGGGCGATATCAACTGAAGCTTTCTTT. Encoded protein: CASRSQGAISTEAFF.

The chain uses TRBV15 and TRBJ1-2; no firm D call. Between the trimmed V and J ends, which lost 0 bases and 4 bases, there was a span of 6 bases. The CDR3 has 13 residues. The germline gives CDR1 LNHNV, CDR2 YYDKDF (reference sequence). CDR3 region: CATSRDSPYGYTF. For the CDR3, the DNA is TGTGCCACCAGCAGAGATAGCCCCTATGGCTACACCTTC.

The V and J genes are TRBV28 and TRBJ2-1; 7 bases line up with TRBD1. The trim removed 9 bases at V and 11 bases at J, leaving 7 bases unmatched. CDR1 MDHEN and CDR2 SYDVKM come from the germline V gene. The CDR3 length is 11 residues. For the CDR3, the DNA is TGTGCCAGTGGACAGGATCCGAAGCAGTTCTTC. Translating it yields CASGQDPKQFF.

On this clone itself: Germline is not matched at one junction end, which may reflect a read error. CDR3 bases: TGTGCCAGCAGCTACTGGGCGGGACTAGCGGGAGATTGGCAGTTCTTC. It codes for CASSYWAGLAGDWQFF. The chain combines TRBV6-2 or TRBV6-3 with TRBJ2-1, with 14 bases fitting TRBD2. CDR1 and CDR2 from the germline V gene are MNHEY and SVGEGT. This CDR3 has 16 amino acids.

This chain joins TRBV7-2 and TRBJ2-7, with D perhaps TRBD1 or TRBD2 (5 bases each). V lost 5 bases and J lost 3, with 14 bases in between. Germline-derived CDR1 and CDR2 are SGHTA and FQGNSA. The CDR3 consists of 14 residues. The chain's CDR3 is CASSLGTSIYEQYF. The CDR3 DNA reads as TGTGCCAGCAGCCTCGGGACGAGCATCTACGAGCAGTACTTC.

The chain uses TRBV7-9 and TRBJ1-6; no firm D call. V was pared by 5 bases and J by 9 bases, with 8 bases between. The CDR3 is 12 amino acids. CDR1 SEHNR and CDR2 FQNEAQ come from the germline V gene (reference sequence). The CDR3 here is CASSRVGSPLHF. DNA of the CDR3: TGTGCCAGCAGCCGAGTGGGTTCACCCCTCCACTTT. The entire variable domain, with the rest obtained from reference TRBV7-9 and TRBJ1-6, is as follows: DTGVSQNPRHKITKRGQNVTFRCDPISEHNRLYWYRQTLGQGPEFLTYFQNEAQLEKSRLLSDRFSAERPKGSFSTLEIQRTEQGDSAMYLCASSRVGSPLHFGNGTRLTVT.

This clone was recorded once. The rearrangement uses TRBV5-6 and TRBJ2-1, with D unclear. The CDR3 is 14 residues long. Germline V gives CDR1 SGHDT, CDR2 YYEEEE. Trimming took 0 bases from V and 3 from J, leaving 7 bases between them. CDR3 amino acids: CASSLGVDYNEQFF. CDR3 DNA: TGTGCCAGCAGCTTGGGGGTGGACTACAATGAGCAGTTCTTC.

The chain links TRBV7-8 to TRBJ2-1; either TRBD1 or TRBD2 may supply D (5 bases each). The CDR3 is made up of 15 amino acids. V dropped 2 bases and J dropped 7 bases, with 15 bases sitting between them. Looked up from germline, CDR1 is SGHVS and CDR2 is FQNEAQ. CDR3 in DNA: TGTGCCAGCAGCTTATTAGGGGAGTTCAGAAATGAGCAGTTCTTC. The encoded protein is CASSLLGEFRNEQFF.